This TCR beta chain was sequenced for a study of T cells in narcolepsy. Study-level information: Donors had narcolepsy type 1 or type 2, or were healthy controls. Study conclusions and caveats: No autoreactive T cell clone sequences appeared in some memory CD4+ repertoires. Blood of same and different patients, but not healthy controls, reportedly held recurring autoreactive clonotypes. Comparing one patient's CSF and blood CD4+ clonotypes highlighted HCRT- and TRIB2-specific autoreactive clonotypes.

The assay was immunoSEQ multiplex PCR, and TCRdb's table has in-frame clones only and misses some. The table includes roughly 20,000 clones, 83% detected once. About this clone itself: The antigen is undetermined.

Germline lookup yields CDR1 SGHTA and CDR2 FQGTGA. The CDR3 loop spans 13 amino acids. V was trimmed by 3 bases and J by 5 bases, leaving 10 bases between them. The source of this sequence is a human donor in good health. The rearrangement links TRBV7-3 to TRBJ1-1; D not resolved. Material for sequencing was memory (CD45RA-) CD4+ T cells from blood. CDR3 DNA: TGTGCCAGCAGCTTGCTGGGGAGTACTGAAGCTTTCTTT. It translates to CASSLLGSTEAFF.